Listed below are T cell receptor beta chains from one sample, sequenced in a study of CD8 T cells in Susac syndrome. TCRdb used MiXCR to reprocess the immunoSEQ multiplex PCR reads, holding one entry per CDR3 protein. The data show about 210,000 distinct CDR3 sequences, over 90% seen once. Material for sequencing was CD4+ T cells from PBMCs. The receptors were sampled from a human donor with multiple sclerosis. The CDR3 runs from the conserved cysteine through the conserved F or W. The D gene is left open where the match is weak. Where a row states a size, it is once, few, many or the class of an expanded clone; other rows omit it.

J gene,D gene,V gene,clone size,CDR3 length,CDR3 protein
TRBJ2-5,NA,TRBV3-1,NA,12,CASTAPGETQYF
TRBJ2-3,NA,TRBV20-1,NA,14,CSARDWASTDTQYF
TRBJ2-1,TRBD2,TRBV20-1,NA,15,CSAPEVSGGRNEQFF
TRBJ2-3,NA,TRBV7-6,NA,15,CASSLARAGTDTQYF
TRBJ2-1,TRBD2,TRBV29-1,NA,13,CSVERRGYNEQFF
TRBJ1-5,NA,TRBV20-1,NA,13,CSARVEGTQPQHF
TRBJ1-2,NA,TRBV7-9,NA,13,CASSPAGAYGYTF
TRBJ2-7,NA,TRBV5-1,few,15,CASSLVARASHEQYF
TRBJ2-1,NA,TRBV11-3,NA,13,CASSPRGFDEQFF
TRBJ2-5,NA,TRBV30,NA,12,CAWSVVQETQYF
TRBJ1-1,NA,TRBV29-1,NA,12,CSGNRERTEAFF
TRBJ1-2,NA,TRBV29-1,NA,13,CSVSEGGGYGYTF
TRBJ1-2,TRBD1,TRBV20-1,NA,13,CSARDRVEGGYTF
TRBJ1-2,NA,TRBV27,NA,13,CASSSGTDYGYTF
TRBJ1-2,NA,TRBV7-2,NA,12,CASSLGGTGYTF
TRBJ1-5,NA,TRBV20-1,NA,12,CSGRYSNQPQHF
TRBJ1-1,NA,TRBV6-6,NA,16,CASRQRTVYMNTEAFF
TRBJ1-2,NA,TRBV20-1,NA,13,CSAMKQGNYGYTF
TRBJ2-7,TRBD1,TRBV5-4,NA,16,CASRRDRATLLVEQYF
TRBJ1-1,NA,TRBV20-1,NA,14,CSAIAGAPNTEAFF
TRBJ2-1,TRBD2,TRBV7-9,NA,16,CASSLSRLATDNEQFF
TRBJ2-3,NA,TRBV5-1,NA,16,CASSLALSEGADTQYF
TRBJ1-5,NA,TRBV25-1,once,15,CASSETDTSNQPQHF
TRBJ2-2,NA,TRBV30,NA,15,CAWRVPTGNTGELFF
TRBJ1-6,NA,TRBV20-1,NA,12,CSAPDGSSPLHF
TRBJ1-6,NA,TRBV14,NA,13,CASSQERLSPLHF
TRBJ2-1,NA,TRBV20-1,NA,13,CSVTGSGFGEQFF
TRBJ1-5,NA,TRBV7-8,NA,11,CASSSDQPQHF
TRBJ2-5,NA,TRBV12-3/TRBV12-4,NA,14,CASSSPTRGETQYF
TRBJ2-5,TRBD2,TRBV30,NA,15,CAWSVLSGGTETQYF
TRBJ1-1,NA,TRBV5-1,once,13,CASSPAAVTEAFF
TRBJ2-5,NA,TRBV29-1,NA,17,CSVESGGWGTRGETQYF
TRBJ2-1,TRBD1,TRBV7-2,NA,15,CASSPDRASYNEQFF
TRBJ2-2,NA,TRBV5-1,NA,14,CASSYAGNTGELFF
TRBJ2-5,TRBD1,TRBV29-1,NA,15,CSVAGTASGQETQYF
TRBJ1-5,NA,TRBV6-5,NA,15,CASRAGRGGNQPQHF
TRBJ2-3,TRBD2,TRBV30,NA,16,CAWELGTSGLQDTQYF
TRBJ1-4,TRBD1,TRBV20-1,NA,14,CSAIQGTPNEKLFF
TRBJ2-3,NA,TRBV4-2,NA,15,CASSQHPEVTDTQYF
TRBJ2-1,NA,TRBV7-9,NA,13,CASSLGRVGEQFF
TRBJ1-5,TRBD1,TRBV30,few,13,CAWSPGGGQPQHF
TRBJ1-5,NA,TRBV29-1,NA,13,CSVRDGLNQPQHF
TRBJ2-5,NA,TRBV30,NA,13,CARGGGPGETQYF
TRBJ2-3,NA,TRBV6-4,NA,14,CASSPGLTTDTQYF
TRBJ2-1,NA,TRBV5-1,once,12,CASSSGDNEQFF
TRBJ2-5,NA,TRBV19,NA,15,CASSISPGAQETQYF
TRBJ2-5,TRBD2,TRBV2,NA,12,CASSLGLAGPNF
TRBJ2-5,NA,TRBV28,NA,17,CASSPGSGANHQETQYF
TRBJ2-1,TRBD1,TRBV29-1,NA,13,CSVESYRGDEQFF
TRBJ1-1,NA,TRBV2,NA,13,CASSEVGRAEAFF
TRBJ1-5,NA,TRBV29-1,NA,12,CSVTTTNQPQHF
TRBJ1-5,NA,TRBV20-1,NA,16,CSALQAHYRSNQPQHF
TRBJ1-1,NA,TRBV30,NA,14,CAWILRGGDTEAFF
TRBJ2-1,TRBD2,TRBV30,NA,15,CAWRPAGGLRNEQFF
TRBJ2-5,NA,TRBV7-6,NA,14,CASSSAGKVETQYF
TRBJ2-2,NA,TRBV29-1,NA,14,CSVEGSQNTGELFF
TRBJ1-4,NA,TRBV2,NA,13,CASSESGREKLFF
TRBJ2-3,TRBD2,TRBV7-9,NA,19,CASSQLAGSSFSDTDTQYF
TRBJ2-5,NA,TRBV29-1,NA,12,CSVDRGEKTQYF